A selection of T cell receptor beta chains follows, all from one sample in a study of T-cell memory formation after mild COVID-19. TCRdb re-analysed the 5' RACE reads in MiXCR, keeping a single row per CDR3 protein. The sample lists about 620,000 distinct CDR3 sequences; roughly 18% were seen once. The sequenced material came from PBMCs or a T cell subset sorted from them (not recorded which). The receptors were gathered from an adult woman who had mild COVID-19 (a few samples of this study predate the infection). Cell type and time point are not known. Each CDR3 is given with its conserved first and last residue. D genes are given only for firm matches. The listing skips clone size in some rows; elsewhere it reads once, few, many or a size class.

D gene,J gene,V gene,clone size,CDR3 protein,CDR3 DNA
TRBD1,TRBJ2-7,TRBV25-1,-,CASSGTGVNEQYF,TGTGCCAGCTCCGGGACAGGGGTCAACGAGCAGTACTTC
TRBD2,TRBJ2-5,TRBV12-3/TRBV12-4,-,CASSLVRASGSETQYF,TGTGCCAGCAGTTTAGTCCGGGCTAGCGGGAGTGAGACCCAGTACTTC
-,TRBJ2-1,TRBV3-1,few,CASSQDKGQGQFF,TGTGCCAGCAGCCAAGATAAAGGCCAGGGGCAGTTCTTC
-,TRBJ1-1,TRBV7-9,-,CASSETNTEAFF,TGTGCCAGCAGCGAAACGAACACTGAAGCTTTCTTT
-,TRBJ2-1,TRBV24-1,few,CATSDAGNYNEQFF,TGTGCCACCAGTGATGCGGGAAACTACAATGAGCAGTTCTTC
TRBD2,TRBJ2-7,TRBV9,few,CASSPGGDSSYEQYF,TGTGCCAGCAGCCCGGGAGGTGATAGCTCCTACGAGCAGTACTTC
-,TRBJ2-1,TRBV5-1,few,CASSGFTSVYEQFF,TGCGCCAGCAGTGGGTTTACAAGTGTCTATGAGCAGTTCTTC
TRBD2,TRBJ2-5,TRBV20-1,-,CSGGVQETQYF,TGCAGCGGGGGGGTCCAAGAGACCCAGTACTTC
-,TRBJ1-2,TRBV27,many,CASSLRSNYGYTF,TGTGCCAGCAGTTTACGCAGTAACTATGGCTACACCTTC
TRBD2,TRBJ2-1,TRBV10-3,few,CAISESLLAGGSSYNEQFF,TGTGCCATCAGTGAGTCGCTTTTAGCGGGGGGGAGCTCCTACAATGAGCAGTTCTTC
-,TRBJ2-2,TRBV7-9,-,CASSRETSVNTGELFF,TGTGCCAGCAGCCGTGAGACCAGCGTGAACACCGGGGAGCTGTTTTTT
TRBD1,TRBJ1-5,TRBV7-3,-,CASSPGGPSGPQHF,TGTGCCAGCAGCCCAGGGGGGCCCAGCGGGCCCCAGCATTTT
TRBD2,TRBJ2-3,TRBV6-5,-,CASSSLAGFDTQYF,TGTGCCAGCAGTTCATTAGCGGGATTTGATACGCAGTATTTT
-,TRBJ2-7,TRBV4-1,-,CASSQVGGGGYEQYF,TGCGCCAGCAGCCAAGTGGGAGGGGGAGGCTACGAGCAGTACTTC
TRBD2,TRBJ2-1,TRBV24-1,few,CATKASGRGNEQFF,TGTGCCACCAAGGCTAGCGGGAGGGGCAATGAGCAGTTCTTC
-,TRBJ1-1,TRBV5-1,many,CASSLIANTEAFF,TGCGCCAGCAGCTTGATAGCGAACACTGAAGCTTTCTTT
-,TRBJ1-4,TRBV12-3/TRBV12-4,many,CASSLSGTNEKLFF,TGTGCCAGCAGCTTGTCCGGGACTAATGAAAAACTGTTTTTT
-,TRBJ2-3,TRBV20-1,few,CSARVYGPRTDTQYF,TGCAGTGCTAGAGTTTACGGACCTCGCACAGATACGCAGTATTTT
-,TRBJ2-2,TRBV12-3/TRBV12-4,-,CASTSQAANTGELFF,TGTGCCAGCACTTCGCAGGCCGCGAACACCGGGGAGCTGTTTTTT
-,TRBJ1-5,TRBV6-1,-,CASSEWGGSHQPQHF,TGTGCCAGCAGTGAATGGGGGGGATCCCATCAGCCCCAGCATTTT
TRBD2,TRBJ2-1,TRBV7-9,-,CASSLQSGGTYNEQFF,TGTGCCAGCAGCCTTCAGAGCGGGGGAACCTACAATGAGCAGTTCTTC
TRBD1,TRBJ1-2,TRBV3-1,-,CASSPYGTGGGYGYTF,TGTGCCAGCAGCCCCTACGGGACAGGAGGAGGGTATGGCTACACCTTC
-,TRBJ1-1,TRBV6-6,-,CASDQTLGGGADTEAFF,TGTGCCAGCGACCAAACCCTCGGGGGGGGCGCCGACACTGAAGCTTTCTTT
TRBD2,TRBJ2-1,TRBV2,-,CASSGTSGRGARSYNEQFF,TGTGCCAGCAGTGGGACTAGCGGGAGGGGGGCCCGCTCCTACAATGAGCAGTTCTTC
TRBD2,TRBJ2-7,TRBV20-1,few,CSATQTSGRFQQYF,TGCAGTGCTACCCAGACTAGCGGACGCTTTCAGCAGTACTTC
-,TRBJ1-3,TRBV5-1,-,CASSGGRSGNTIYF,TGCGCCAGCAGCGGCGGGCGCTCTGGAAACACCATATATTTT
TRBD1,TRBJ2-2,TRBV5-1,-,CASSPGLGQGINTGELFF,TGCGCCAGCAGCCCCGGGCTAGGACAGGGGATTAACACCGGGGAGCTGTTTTTT
TRBD1,TRBJ2-2,TRBV24-1,-,CATSETGGNTGELFF,TGTGCCACCAGTGAGACAGGGGGGAACACCGGGGAGCTGTTTTTT
-,TRBJ2-4,TRBV29-1,-,CSVGGLAKNIQYF,TGCAGCGTTGGGGGGTTAGCCAAAAACATTCAGTACTTC
-,TRBJ1-3,TRBV11-2,-,CASRKPGRSPHSGNTIYF,TGTGCCAGCAGGAAGCCGGGACGAAGTCCGCACTCTGGAAACACCATATATTTT
-,TRBJ1-6,TRBV5-6,-,CASSLTGNNSPLHF,TGTGCCAGCAGCTTGACAGGGAATAATTCACCCCTCCACTTT
-,TRBJ2-2,TRBV12-3/TRBV12-4,many,CASTDPPPQGLIGELFF,TGTGCCAGCACCGATCCTCCCCCACAGGGTCTGATCGGGGAGCTGTTTTTT
-,TRBJ2-7,TRBV20-1,few,CSARGTYEQYF,TGCAGTGCTAGAGGGACCTACGAGCAGTACTTC
TRBD1,TRBJ1-1,TRBV5-1,few,CASSGTGTVEAFF,TGCGCCAGCAGTGGGACAGGGACGGTGGAAGCTTTCTTT
TRBD1,TRBJ1-5,TRBV20-1,-,CSAPSWDRGNQPQHF,TGCAGTGCTCCTAGCTGGGACAGGGGGAATCAGCCCCAGCATTTT
TRBD1,TRBJ2-1,TRBV25-1,few,CASRPRQGVDNEQFF,TGTGCCAGCAGACCCCGACAGGGGGTGGACAATGAGCAGTTCTTC
-,TRBJ2-2,TRBV5-6,-,CASSPATDTGELFF,TGTGCCAGCAGCCCAGCGACAGACACCGGGGAGCTGTTTTTT
TRBD1,TRBJ2-1,TRBV7-6,few,CASSRDRGRPVSYNEQFF,TGTGCCAGCAGCCGGGACAGGGGGCGCCCGGTCTCCTACAATGAGCAGTTCTTC
-,TRBJ1-1,TRBV29-1,many,CSVEPPARKTEAFF,TGCAGCGTTGAACCGCCCGCGAGGAAGACTGAAGCTTTCTTT
-,TRBJ1-5,TRBV6-5,-,CASSSAAGNQPQHF,TGTGCCAGCAGTTCTGCTGCCGGCAATCAGCCCCAGCATTTT
-,TRBJ2-7,TRBV7-9,few,CASSFTGGGEEQYF,TGTGCCAGCAGCTTCACAGGAGGGGGCGAGGAGCAGTACTTC
TRBD2,TRBJ2-2,TRBV29-1,-,CSVDLAGVVGGTGELFF,TGCAGCGTTGATCTGGCGGGAGTCGTTGGGGGAACCGGGGAGCTGTTTTTT
TRBD1,TRBJ2-7,TRBV9,few,CASSPSSGTGHSYEQYF,TGTGCCAGCAGCCCGTCCTCCGGGACAGGCCATTCCTACGAGCAGTACTTC
-,TRBJ1-3,TRBV12-3/TRBV12-4,-,CASSLGQGNTIYF,TGTGCCAGCAGTTTAGGGCAGGGAAACACCATATATTTT
-,TRBJ2-7,TRBV4-1,-,CASSQLGSGHEQYF,TGCGCCAGCAGCCAATTGGGATCGGGCCACGAGCAGTACTTC
TRBD1,TRBJ1-2,TRBV28,few,CASSPRGLHINYGYTF,TGTGCCAGCAGCCCCAGGGGGTTACACATTAACTATGGCTACACCTTC
-,TRBJ1-5,TRBV12-3/TRBV12-4,few,CASTNSNQPQHF,TGTGCCAGCACTAATAGCAATCAGCCCCAGCATTTT
TRBD2,TRBJ2-1,TRBV7-3,-,CASSLGREGRFRSYNEQFF,TGTGCCAGCAGCTTAGGTCGGGAGGGCCGTTTTAGGTCCTACAATGAGCAGTTCTTC
-,TRBJ2-5,TRBV7-3,-,CASSLGFGDGETQYF,TGTGCCAGCAGTCTAGGGTTCGGGGATGGGGAGACCCAGTACTTC